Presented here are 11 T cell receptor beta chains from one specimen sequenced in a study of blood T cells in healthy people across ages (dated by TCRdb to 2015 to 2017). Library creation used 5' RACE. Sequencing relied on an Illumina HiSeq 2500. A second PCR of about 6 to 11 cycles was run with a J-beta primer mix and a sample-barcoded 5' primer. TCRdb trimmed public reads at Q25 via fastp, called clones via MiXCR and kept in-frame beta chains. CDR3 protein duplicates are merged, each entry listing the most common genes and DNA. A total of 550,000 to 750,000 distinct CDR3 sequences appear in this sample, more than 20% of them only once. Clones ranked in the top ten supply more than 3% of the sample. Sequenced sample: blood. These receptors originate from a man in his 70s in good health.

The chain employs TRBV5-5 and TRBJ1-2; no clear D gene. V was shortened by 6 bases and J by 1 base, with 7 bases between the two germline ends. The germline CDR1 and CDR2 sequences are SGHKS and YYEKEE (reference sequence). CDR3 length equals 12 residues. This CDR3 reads CASIQDNYGYTF. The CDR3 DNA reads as TGTGCCAGCATCCAGGATAACTATGGCTACACCTTC.

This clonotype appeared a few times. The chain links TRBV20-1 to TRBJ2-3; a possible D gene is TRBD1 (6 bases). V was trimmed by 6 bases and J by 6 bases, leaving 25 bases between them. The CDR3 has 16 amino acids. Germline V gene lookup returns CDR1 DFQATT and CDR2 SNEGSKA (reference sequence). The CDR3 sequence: CSARSGQRSREDTQYF. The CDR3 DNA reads TGCAGTGCCCGCTCGGGACAACGATCTCGCGAGGATACGCAGTATTTT.

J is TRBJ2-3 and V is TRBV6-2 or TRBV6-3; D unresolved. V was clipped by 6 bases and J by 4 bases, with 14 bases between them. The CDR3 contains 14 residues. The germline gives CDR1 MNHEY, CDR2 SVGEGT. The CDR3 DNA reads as TGTGCCAGCAGACGCGAGACCCGTGCAGATACGCAGTATTTT. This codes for CASRRETRADTQYF.

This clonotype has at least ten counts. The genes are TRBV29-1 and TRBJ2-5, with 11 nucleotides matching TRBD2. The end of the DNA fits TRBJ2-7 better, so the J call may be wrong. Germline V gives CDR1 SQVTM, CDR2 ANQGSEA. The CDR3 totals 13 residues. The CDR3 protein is CSVGLLAGAEQYF. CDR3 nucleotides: TGCAGCGTTGGACTACTAGCGGGAGCCGAGCAGTACTTC.

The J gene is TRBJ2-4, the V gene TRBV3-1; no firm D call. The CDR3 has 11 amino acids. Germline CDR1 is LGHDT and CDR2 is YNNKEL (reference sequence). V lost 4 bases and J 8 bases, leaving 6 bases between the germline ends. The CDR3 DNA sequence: TGTGCCAGCAGCCGCCGGGACATTCAGTACTTC. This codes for CASSRRDIQYF.

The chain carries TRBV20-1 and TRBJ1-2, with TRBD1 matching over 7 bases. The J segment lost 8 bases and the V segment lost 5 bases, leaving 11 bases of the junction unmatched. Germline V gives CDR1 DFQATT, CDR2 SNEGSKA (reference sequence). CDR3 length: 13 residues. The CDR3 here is CSAPTQGFGGYTF. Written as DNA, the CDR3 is TGCAGTGCTCCGACACAGGGGTTTGGGGGCTACACCTTC.

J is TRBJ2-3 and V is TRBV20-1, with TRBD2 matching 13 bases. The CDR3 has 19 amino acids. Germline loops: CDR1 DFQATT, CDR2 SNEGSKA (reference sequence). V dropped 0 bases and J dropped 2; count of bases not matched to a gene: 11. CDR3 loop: CSARDPLLTSGRDTDTQYF. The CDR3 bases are TGCAGTGCTAGAGACCCACTCCTAACTAGCGGGAGGGACACAGATACGCAGTATTTT.

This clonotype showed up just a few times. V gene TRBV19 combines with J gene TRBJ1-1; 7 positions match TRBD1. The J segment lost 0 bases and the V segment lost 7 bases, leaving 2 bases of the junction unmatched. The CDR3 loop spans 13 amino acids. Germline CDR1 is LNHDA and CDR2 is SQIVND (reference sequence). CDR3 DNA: TGTGCCAGTAAAGGACAGGTGAACACTGAAGCTTTCTTT. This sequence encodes CASKGQVNTEAFF.

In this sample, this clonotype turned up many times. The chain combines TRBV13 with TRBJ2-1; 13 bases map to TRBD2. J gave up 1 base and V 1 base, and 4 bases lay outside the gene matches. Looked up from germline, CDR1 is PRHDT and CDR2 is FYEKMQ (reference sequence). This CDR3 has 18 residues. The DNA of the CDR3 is TGTGCCAGCAGCTTAGAACTAGCGGGAGGGCCTTCCTACAATGAGCAGTTCTTC. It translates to CASSLELAGGPSYNEQFF.

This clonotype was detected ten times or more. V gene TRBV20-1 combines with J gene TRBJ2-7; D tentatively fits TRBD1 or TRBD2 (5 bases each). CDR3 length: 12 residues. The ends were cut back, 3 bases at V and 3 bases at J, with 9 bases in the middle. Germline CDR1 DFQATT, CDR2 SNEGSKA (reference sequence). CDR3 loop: CSASEGNYEQYF. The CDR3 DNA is TGCAGTGCTAGTGAGGGGAACTACGAGCAGTACTTC.

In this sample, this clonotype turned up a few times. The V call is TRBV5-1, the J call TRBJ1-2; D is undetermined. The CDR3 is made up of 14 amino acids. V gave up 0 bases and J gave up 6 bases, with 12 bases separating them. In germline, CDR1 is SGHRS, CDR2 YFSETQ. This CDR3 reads CASSLGTEGDGYTF. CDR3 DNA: TGCGCCAGCAGCTTGGGTACAGAAGGTGATGGCTACACCTTC.